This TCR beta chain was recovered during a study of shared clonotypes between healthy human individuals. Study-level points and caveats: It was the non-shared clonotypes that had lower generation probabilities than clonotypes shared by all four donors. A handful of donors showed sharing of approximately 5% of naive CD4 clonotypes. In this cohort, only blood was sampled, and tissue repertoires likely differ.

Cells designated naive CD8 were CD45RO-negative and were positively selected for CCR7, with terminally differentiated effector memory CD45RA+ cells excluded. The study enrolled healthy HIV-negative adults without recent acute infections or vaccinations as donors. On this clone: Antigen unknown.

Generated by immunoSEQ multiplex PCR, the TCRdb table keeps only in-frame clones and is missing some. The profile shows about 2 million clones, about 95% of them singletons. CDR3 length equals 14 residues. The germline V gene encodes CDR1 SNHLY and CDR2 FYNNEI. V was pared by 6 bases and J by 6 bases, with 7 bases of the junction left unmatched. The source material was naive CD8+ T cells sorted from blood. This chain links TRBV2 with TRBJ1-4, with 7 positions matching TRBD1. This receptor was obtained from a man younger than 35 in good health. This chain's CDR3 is CASRTTGYDEKLFF. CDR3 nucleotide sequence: TGTGCCAGCAGGACGACAGGGTACGATGAAAAACTGTTTTTT.